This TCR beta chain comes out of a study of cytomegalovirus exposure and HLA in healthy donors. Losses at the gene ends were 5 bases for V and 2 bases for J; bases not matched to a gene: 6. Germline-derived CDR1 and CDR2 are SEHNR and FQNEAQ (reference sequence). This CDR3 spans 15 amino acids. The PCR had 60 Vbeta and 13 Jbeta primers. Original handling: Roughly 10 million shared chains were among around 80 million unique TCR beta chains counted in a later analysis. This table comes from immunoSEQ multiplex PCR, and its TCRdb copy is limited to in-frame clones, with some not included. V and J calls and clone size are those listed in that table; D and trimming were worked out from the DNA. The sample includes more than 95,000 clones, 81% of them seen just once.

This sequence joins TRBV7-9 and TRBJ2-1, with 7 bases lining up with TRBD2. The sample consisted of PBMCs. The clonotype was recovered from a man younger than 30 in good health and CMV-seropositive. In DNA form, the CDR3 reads TGTGCCAGCAGCCCCCTAGCGGATCCCTACAATGAGCAGTTCTTC. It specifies CASSPLADPYNEQFF.